The subject of this entry is one TCR beta chain. This may be a read error, as it is one base from a much larger clone. This sample is part of a study of molecular identifiers for immune sequencing clone quantification. TCRdb called the PCR reads again in MiXCR, with one record for every CDR3 protein. This sample yields about 86,000 distinct CDR3 sequences, of which around 25% are seen a single time; about 0.73% belongs to the top ten. Libraries of naive CD8 cells were prepared from around 20,000 to 990,000 sorted cells using 10%, 30% or 50% RNA. This CDR3 has 13 amino acids. Germline V gene data show CDR1 as MNHNS and CDR2 as SASEGT.

This chain uses TRBV6-1 with TRBJ1-2, with a tentative D call TRBD1 (6 bases). This receptor was taken from a human donor in good health. Some libraries in this study had Jurkat cell RNA spiked in. The specimen was naive CD8+ T cells from blood, with Jurkat cell RNA spiked in. The subset was: FACS-sorted CD8+CD4-CCR7+CD45RA+ naive T cells. The DNA of the CDR3 is TGTGCCAGCAGTGAACGGGGGGCGCCTGGCTCCACCTTC. Its translation is CASSERGAPGSTF.